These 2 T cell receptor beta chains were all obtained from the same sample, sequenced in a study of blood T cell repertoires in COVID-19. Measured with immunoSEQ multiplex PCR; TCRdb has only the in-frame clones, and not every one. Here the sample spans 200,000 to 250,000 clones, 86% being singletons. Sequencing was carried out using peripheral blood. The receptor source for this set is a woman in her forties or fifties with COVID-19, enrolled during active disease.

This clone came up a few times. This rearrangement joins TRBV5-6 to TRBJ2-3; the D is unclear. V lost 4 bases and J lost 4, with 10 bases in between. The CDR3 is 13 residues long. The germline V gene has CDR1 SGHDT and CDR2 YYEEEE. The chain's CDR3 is CASSPLSSDTQYF. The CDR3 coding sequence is TGTGCCAGCAGCCCACTTTCGTCAGATACGCAGTATTTT.

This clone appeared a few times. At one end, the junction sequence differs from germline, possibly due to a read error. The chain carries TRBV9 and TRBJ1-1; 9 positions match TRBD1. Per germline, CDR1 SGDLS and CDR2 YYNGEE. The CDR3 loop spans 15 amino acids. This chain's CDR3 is CASSGPVQGATSILF. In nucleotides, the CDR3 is TGTGCCAGCAGCGGACCAGTACAGGGGGCGACAAGTATTCTCTTT.